These 15 T cell receptor beta chains were sequenced from one sample in a study of identical twins. TCRdb analysed the 5' RACE reads with MiXCR anew, one entry per CDR3 protein. There are 690,000 or so distinct CDR3 sequences in the sample; over 8.5% occur only once, and about 0.98% lies in the top ten. The data also belong to a second study, concerning yellow fever vaccine responses in identical twins.

The sample taken for sequencing was PBMCs. The receptors shown here come from a woman aged 18-29 years in good health.

The sample holds many counts of this clonotype. The chain combines TRBV5-1 with TRBJ1-2, with a tentative D call TRBD1 (6 bases). Germline V gene lookup returns CDR1 SGHRS and CDR2 YFSETQ. V was shortened by 0 bases and J by 4 bases, with 10 bases between the two germline ends. CDR3 length equals 14 residues. The CDR3: CASSLDRAGYGYTF. The CDR3 DNA is TGCGCCAGCAGCTTGGACAGGGCGGGCTATGGCTACACCTTC.

The chain recombines TRBV12-3 or TRBV12-4 with TRBJ2-7, with a weak D call TRBD1 (6 bases). The CDR3 contains 15 residues. Deletions cut 4 bases from V and 8 bases from J, with 21 bases between. CDR3 bases: TGTGCCAGCAGTTCCGTTACCGGGACAATGTCGAAGCAGTACTTC. Amino acid sequence: CASSSVTGTMSKQYF.

Many counts were recorded for this clonotype. The V and J genes are TRBV28 and TRBJ1-1; D unclear. Trimming left V 5 bases short and J 0 bases short, with 13 bases between. CDR1 and CDR2 from the germline V gene are MDHEN and SYDVKM. The CDR3 extends over 15 amino acids. The CDR3 reads CASSGPGLMNTEAFF. The CDR3, as DNA: TGTGCCAGCAGTGGACCCGGACTCATGAACACTGAAGCTTTCTTT.

This clonotype appeared many times. The rearrangement links TRBV5-1 to TRBJ2-1, with 10 bases lining up with TRBD2. V lost 2 bases, J lost 11 bases, and 10 bases stayed unmatched. The CDR3 covers 15 residues. The germline V gene encodes CDR1 SGHRS and CDR2 YFSETQ. In DNA, the CDR3 is TGCGCCAGCAGCTTCAAGAGCGGGGGGGACGGAAAGCAGTTCTTC. Translated: CASSFKSGGDGKQFF.

This clonotype was seen many times. The chain combines TRBV5-1 with TRBJ2-1; no clear D gene. Trimming removed 1 base at V and 7 bases at J, with 15 bases between. The CDR3 extends over 15 amino acids. CDR1 SGHRS and CDR2 YFSETQ come from the germline V gene. Written as DNA, the CDR3 is TGCGCCAGCAGCTTGAAGGTGTCAGGCGGTAATGAGCAGTTCTTC. It specifies CASSLKVSGGNEQFF.

This clonotype was detected only a few times. CDR3: CSVIDWSYEQYF. In DNA, the CDR3 is TGCAGCGTAATAGACTGGTCCTACGAGCAGTACTTC. The V call is TRBV29-1, the J call TRBJ2-7, with unresolved D. Deletions cut 6 bases from V and 1 base from J, with 10 bases between. Germline assignment: CDR1 SQVTM and CDR2 ANQGSEA. The CDR3 spans 12 residues.

This clonotype was picked up many times. V usage is TRBV5-1 and J usage is TRBJ2-4, with no clear D. Trimming pared 4 bases from V and 7 bases from J, leaving 18 bases between. There are 15 residues in the CDR3. Germline CDR1 reads SGHRS; CDR2 reads YFSETQ. The CDR3 sequence: CASSTYTASGNIQYF. DNA for the CDR3: TGCGCCAGCAGCACTTATACAGCCTCTGGGAACATTCAGTACTTC.

There are a few counts of this clonotype. V gene TRBV7-9 combines with J gene TRBJ2-1, with 10 bases aligning to TRBD1. The CDR3 has 16 residues. The V and J ends lost 4 bases and 7 bases, in that order; junction bases with no gene match: 10. Germline CDR1 SEHNR, CDR2 FQNEAQ (reference sequence). The CDR3 sequence is CASSSWTGGIGNEQFF. As DNA, the CDR3 is TGTGCCAGCAGCTCCTGGACAGGGGGAATAGGTAATGAGCAGTTCTTC.

This clonotype was seen many times. The chain uses TRBV3-1 and TRBJ2-7; weak D call: TRBD2 (6 bases). The V and J ends lost 7 bases and 2 bases respectively, with 15 bases between them. Germline CDR1 and CDR2: LGHDT and YNNKEL (reference sequence). The CDR3 has 14 residues. CDR3 region: CASTLGGTTYEQYF. The CDR3 nucleotides are TGTGCCAGCACCCTTGGAGGGACGACCTACGAGCAGTACTTC.

This chain uses TRBV6-5 with TRBJ2-1; D may be TRBD2 (5 bases). V was trimmed by 2 bases and J by 3 bases, leaving 17 bases between them. Germline values: CDR1 MNHEY, CDR2 SVGAGI. The CDR3 loop spans 17 amino acids. The CDR3 DNA reads as TGTGCCAGCAGTTACGGAGCAGGAGCGGAGCTCTACAATGAGCAGTTCTTC. Translation: CASSYGAGAELYNEQFF.

This clonotype was found a few times. V usage is TRBV3-1 and J usage is TRBJ1-2; TRBD1 agrees at 7 bases. CDR1 and CDR2 from the germline V gene are LGHDT and YNNKEL (reference sequence). The CDR3 consists of 14 residues. V shed 5 bases and J 4 bases; nucleotides not matched to a gene: 7. The CDR3 region is CASSTPGTAYGYTF. CDR3 DNA sequence: TGTGCCAGCAGCACCCCCGGGACAGCCTATGGCTACACCTTC. Supplemented by reference TRBV3-1 and TRBJ1-2, the full variable domain reads DTAVSQTPKYLVTQMGNDKSIKCEQNLGHDTMYWYKQDSKKFLKIMFSYNNKELIINETVPNRFSPKSPDKAHLNLHINSLELGDSAVYFCASSTPGTAYGYTFGSGTRLTVV.

V and J are TRBV7-8 and TRBJ2-6, with a possible D match to TRBD1 (6 bases). V was cut by 5 bases and J by 0 bases, with 14 bases left in between. CDR3 length equals 17 residues. The V gene's germline CDR1 is SGHVS and CDR2 FQNEAQ. The CDR3 DNA is TGTGCCAGCAGCGATATGACAGGTGCCTCTGGGGCCAACGTCCTGACTTTC. Translating it yields CASSDMTGASGANVLTF.

The table lists this clonotype with a few counts. The rearrangement joins TRBV5-6 to TRBJ2-2, with no clear D. Trimming cost V 3 bases and J 7 bases, with 10 bases left between them. This CDR3 is built from 13 residues. Germline V lookup: CDR1 SGHDT, CDR2 YYEEEE. The CDR3 nucleotides read TGTGCCAGCAGCTACCCCTCCGACGGGGAGCTGTTTTTT. Translation gives CASSYPSDGELFF.

The chain has TRBV3-1 and TRBJ1-6, with D uncertain. The germline gives CDR1 LGHDT, CDR2 YNNKEL (reference sequence). V was trimmed by 4 bases and J by 6 bases, leaving 7 bases between them. The length of the CDR3 is 13 residues. The CDR3 is CASSPKRNSPLHF. The CDR3 bases are TGTGCCAGCAGCCCGAAACGTAATTCACCCCTCCACTTT.

This clonotype was counted between two and nine times. This sequence joins TRBV11-2 and TRBJ1-1, with D perhaps TRBD1 (5 bases). The CDR3 contains 14 residues. Germline V gene data show CDR1 as SGHAT and CDR2 as FQNNGV. The V end was cut by 2 bases, the J end by 8 bases, with 15 bases between. This chain's CDR3 is CASSLRLGAGEAFF. The CDR3 bases are TGTGCCAGCAGCTTAAGGCTTGGGGCAGGGGAAGCTTTCTTT. Filled out from reference TRBV11-2 and TRBJ1-1, the complete variable domain reads EAGVAQSPRYKIIEKRQSVAFWCNPISGHATLYWYQQILGQGPKLLIQFQNNGVVDDSQLPKDRFSAERLKGVDSTLKIQPAKLEDSAVYLCASSLRLGAGEAFFGQGTRLTVV.